This paragraph covers one T cell receptor (beta chain) sequence. The data were obtained in a study of blood T cell repertoires in COVID-19. Study background: Samples taken during acute and convalescent COVID-19 were collected in the United States, Italy and Spain.

This CDR3 comprises 17 residues. Clones were sequenced by immunoSEQ multiplex PCR, and TCRdb holds only the in-frame ones, with some missing. The sample includes around 90,000 clones, 75% to 90% of them seen just once. This receptor was taken from a human donor in a cohort sampled during active COVID-19. The chain combines TRBV21-1 with TRBJ2-2; TRBD2 was called by the table and not checked on the DNA. TRBV21-1 corresponds to a pseudogene. Input material: peripheral blood. The CDR3, as DNA: TGTGCCAGCAGCAAAGGTGTACTAGCGGGAGTTTCCGGGGAGCTGTTTTTT. This codes for CASSKGVLAGVSGELFF.